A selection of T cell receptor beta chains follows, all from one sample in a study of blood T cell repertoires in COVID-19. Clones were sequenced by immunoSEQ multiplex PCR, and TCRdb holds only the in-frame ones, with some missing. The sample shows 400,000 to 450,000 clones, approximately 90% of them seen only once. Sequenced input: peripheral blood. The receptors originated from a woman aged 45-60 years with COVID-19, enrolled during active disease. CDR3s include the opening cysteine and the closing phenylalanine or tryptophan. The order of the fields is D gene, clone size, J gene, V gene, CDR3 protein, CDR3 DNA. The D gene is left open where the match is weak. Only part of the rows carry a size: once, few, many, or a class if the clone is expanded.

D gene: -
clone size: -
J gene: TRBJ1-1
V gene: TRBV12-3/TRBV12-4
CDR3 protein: CASNLHVGAAFF
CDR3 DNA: TGTGCCAGCAACCTTCATGTAGGGGCAGCTTTCTTT

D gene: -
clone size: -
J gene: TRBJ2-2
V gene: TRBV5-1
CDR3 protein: CASAVQGTTGELFF
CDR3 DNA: TGCGCCAGCGCCGTACAGGGTACGACCGGGGAGCTGTTTTTT

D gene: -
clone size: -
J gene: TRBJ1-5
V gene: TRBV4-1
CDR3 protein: CASSHHGINQPQHF
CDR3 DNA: TGCGCCAGCAGCCACCACGGGATTAATCAGCCCCAGCATTTT

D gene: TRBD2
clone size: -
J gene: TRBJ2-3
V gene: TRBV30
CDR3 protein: CAWSLNSGGIDTQYF
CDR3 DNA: TGTGCCTGGAGTCTGAATAGCGGGGGGATAGATACGCAGTATTTT

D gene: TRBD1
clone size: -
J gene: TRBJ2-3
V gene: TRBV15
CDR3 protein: CATSRFQGQGKDTQYF
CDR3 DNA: TGTGCCACCAGCAGATTCCAAGGACAGGGAAAAGATACGCAGTATTTT

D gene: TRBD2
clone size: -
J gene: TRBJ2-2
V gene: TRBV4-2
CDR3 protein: CASSLPGASGGSNTGELFF
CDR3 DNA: TGTGCCAGCAGCCTACCTGGGGCTAGCGGGGGGTCGAACACCGGGGAGCTGTTTTTT

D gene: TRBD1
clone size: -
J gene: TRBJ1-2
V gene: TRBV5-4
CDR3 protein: CASSEQGVENLYGYTF
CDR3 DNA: TGTGCCAGCAGCGAACAGGGGGTAGAAAATCTGTATGGCTACACCTTC

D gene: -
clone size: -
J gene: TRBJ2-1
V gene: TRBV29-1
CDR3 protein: CSLLRGYGGEQFF
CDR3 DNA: TGCAGCCTACTGCGGGGCTACGGGGGTGAGCAGTTCTTC

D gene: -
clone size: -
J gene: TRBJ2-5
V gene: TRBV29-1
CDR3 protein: CSVSIVSGETQYF
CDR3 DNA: TGCAGCGTTTCGATCGTGAGCGGTGAGACCCAGTACTTC

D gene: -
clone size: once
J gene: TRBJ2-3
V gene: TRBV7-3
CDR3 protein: CASSLSHTDTQYF
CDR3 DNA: TGTGCCAGCAGCTTATCCCACACAGATACGCAGTATTTT

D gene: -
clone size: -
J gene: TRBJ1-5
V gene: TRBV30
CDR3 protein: CAWSVGQNSNQPQHF
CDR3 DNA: TGTGCCTGGAGTGTCGGACAGAATAGCAATCAGCCCCAGCATTTT

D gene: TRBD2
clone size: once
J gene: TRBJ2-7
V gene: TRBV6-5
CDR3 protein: CASSLAGAPYEQYF
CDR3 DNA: TGTGCCAGCAGTCTAGCGGGGGCCCCCTACGAGCAGTACTTC

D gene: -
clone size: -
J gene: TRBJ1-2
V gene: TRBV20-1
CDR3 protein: CSARQDYGYTF
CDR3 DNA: TGCAGTGCCCGACAGGACTATGGCTACACCTTC

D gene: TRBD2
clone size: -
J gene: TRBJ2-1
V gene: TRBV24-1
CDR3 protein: CATGGTSGMGNEQFF
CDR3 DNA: TGTGCCACCGGGGGGACTAGCGGGATGGGCAATGAGCAGTTCTTC

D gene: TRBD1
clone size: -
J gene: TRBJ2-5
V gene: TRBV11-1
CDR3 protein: CASSSSTGQETQYF
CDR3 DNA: TGTGCCAGCAGCTCTTCGACAGGGCAAGAGACCCAGTACTTC

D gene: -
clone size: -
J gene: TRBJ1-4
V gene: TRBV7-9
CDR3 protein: CASSPDVTGLNEKLFF
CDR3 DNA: TGTGCCAGCAGCCCGGATGTTACAGGGCTTAATGAAAAACTGTTTTTT

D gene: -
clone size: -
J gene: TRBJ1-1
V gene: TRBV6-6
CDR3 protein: CASSPRGMNTEAFF
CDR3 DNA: TGTGCCAGCAGTCCCAGGGGCATGAACACTGAAGCTTTCTTT

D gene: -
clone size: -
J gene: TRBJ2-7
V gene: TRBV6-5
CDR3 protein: CASTGIGPYEQYF
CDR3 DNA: TGTGCCAGCACAGGGATTGGCCCCTACGAGCAGTACTTC

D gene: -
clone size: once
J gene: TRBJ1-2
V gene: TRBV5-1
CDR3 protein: CASSPDRPHGYTF
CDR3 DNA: TGCGCCAGCAGCCCTGACAGACCCCATGGCTACACCTTC

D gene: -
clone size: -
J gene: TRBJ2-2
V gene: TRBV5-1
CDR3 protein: CASSQFYTTGELFF
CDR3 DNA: TGCGCCAGCAGCCAGTTTTACACGACCGGGGAGCTGTTTTTT

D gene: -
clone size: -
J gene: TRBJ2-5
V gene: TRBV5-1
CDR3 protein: CASGEAGETQYF
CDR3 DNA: TGCGCCAGCGGAGAGGCCGGAGAGACCCAGTACTTC

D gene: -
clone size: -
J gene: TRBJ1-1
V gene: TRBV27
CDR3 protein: CASSFSWRQNGNTEAFF
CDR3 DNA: TGTGCCAGCAGTTTTAGCTGGAGACAGAACGGGAACACTGAAGCTTTCTTT

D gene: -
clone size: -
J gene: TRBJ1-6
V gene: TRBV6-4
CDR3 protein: CASTYVAGNSPLHF
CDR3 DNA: TGTGCCAGCACCTATGTTGCAGGGAATTCACCCCTCCACTTT

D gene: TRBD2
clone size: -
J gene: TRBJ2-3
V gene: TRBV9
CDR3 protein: CASSATSGGFRSTDTQYF
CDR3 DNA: TGTGCCAGCAGCGCCACTAGCGGGGGTTTTAGATCCACAGATACGCAGTATTTT

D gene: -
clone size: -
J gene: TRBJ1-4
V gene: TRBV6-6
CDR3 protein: CASSRLQGANEKLFF
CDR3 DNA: TGTGCCAGTTCTAGATTACAGGGAGCTAATGAAAAACTGTTTTTT

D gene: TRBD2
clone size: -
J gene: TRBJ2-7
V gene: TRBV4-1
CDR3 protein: CASSQGGVAGAFSYEQYF
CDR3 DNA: TGCGCCAGCAGCCAAGGAGGAGTAGCGGGGGCCTTCTCCTACGAGCAGTACTTC

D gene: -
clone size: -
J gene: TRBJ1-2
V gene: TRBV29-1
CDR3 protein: CSVLRAERVYGYTF
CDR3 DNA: TGCAGCGTTCTCCGGGCTGAGCGGGTCTATGGCTACACCTTC

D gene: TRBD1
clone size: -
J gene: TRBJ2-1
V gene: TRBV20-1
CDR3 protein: CSASRQGVSYNEQFF
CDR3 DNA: TGCAGTGCTAGTAGGCAGGGGGTCTCCTACAATGAGCAGTTCTTC

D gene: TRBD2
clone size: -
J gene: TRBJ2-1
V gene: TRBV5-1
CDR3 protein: CASSFPSRTSGEGSYNEQFF
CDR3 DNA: TGCGCCAGCAGCTTCCCTTCCCGGACTAGCGGGGAAGGGTCCTACAATGAGCAGTTCTTC